The source of this T cell receptor (beta chain) is a study of identical twins. Study-wide findings and caveats: Analyses of zero insertions could, in part, be confounded by invariant MAIT and iNKT cells. While abundant cord blood beta clonotypes carried fewer insertions, memory repertoires showed no such pattern. For out-of-frame beta sequences, excess twin sharing was weaker.

Germline CDR1 and CDR2: SNHLY and FYNNEI. Unmatched junction bases numbered 7, after V lost 11 bases and J lost 3 bases. The CDR3 runs to 13 residues. This clonotype has just a few counts. The target antigen is unknown. A universal primer site was incorporated via template switching, and the cDNA contained unique molecular identifiers. TCRdb re-derived calls from the 5' RACE reads in MiXCR, one entry per CDR3 protein. Of roughly 1,500,000 distinct CDR3 sequences listed, 32% are singletons. The chain joins TRBV2 to TRBJ2-3; 8 positions match TRBD2. The clonotype was recovered from a newborn girl in good health. The source material was cord blood. CDR3 amino acids: CALTPGGTDTQYF. The CDR3, as DNA: TGTGCCCTCACGCCGGGGGGGACAGATACGCAGTATTTT.